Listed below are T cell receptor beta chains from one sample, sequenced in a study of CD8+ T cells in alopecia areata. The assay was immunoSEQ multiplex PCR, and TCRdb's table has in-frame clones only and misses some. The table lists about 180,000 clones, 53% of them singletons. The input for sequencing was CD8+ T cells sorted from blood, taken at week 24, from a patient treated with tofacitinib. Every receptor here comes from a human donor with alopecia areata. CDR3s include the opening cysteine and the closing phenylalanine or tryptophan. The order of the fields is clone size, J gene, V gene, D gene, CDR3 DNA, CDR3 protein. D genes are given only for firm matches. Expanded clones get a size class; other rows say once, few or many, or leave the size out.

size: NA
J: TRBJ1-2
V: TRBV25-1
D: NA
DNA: TGTGCCAGCAGTGAAACGTATGGCTACACCTTC
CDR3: CASSETYGYTF

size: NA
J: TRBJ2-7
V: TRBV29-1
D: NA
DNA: TGCAGCGGCGGCGGCAGTAGCTCCTACGAGCAGTACTTC
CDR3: CSGGGSSSYEQYF

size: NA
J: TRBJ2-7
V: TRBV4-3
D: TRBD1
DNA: TGCGCCAGCAGCCTCATAGGGGACAGCTCCTACGAGCAGTACTTC
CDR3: CASSLIGDSSYEQYF

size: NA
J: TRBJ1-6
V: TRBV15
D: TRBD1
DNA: TGTGCCACCAGCACCCTGACAGGGAATAATTCACCCCTCCACTTT
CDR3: CATSTLTGNNSPLHF

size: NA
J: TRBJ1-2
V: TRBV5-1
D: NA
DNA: TGCGCCAGCAGCTCCGGCCGGGGCGACAGAGTCTATGGCTACACCTTC
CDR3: CASSSGRGDRVYGYTF

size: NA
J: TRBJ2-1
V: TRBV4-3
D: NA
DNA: TGCGCCAGCGGCGACAGAAACAATGAGCAGTTCTTC
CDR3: CASGDRNNEQFF

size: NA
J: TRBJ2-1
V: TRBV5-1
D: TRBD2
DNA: TGCGCCAGCAGTTCCGGGACTAGCTCCTACAATGAGCAGTTCTTC
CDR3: CASSSGTSSYNEQFF

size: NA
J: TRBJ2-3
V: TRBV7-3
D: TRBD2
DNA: TGTGCCAGCAGCCGACTAGCAACAGATACGCAGTATTTT
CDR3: CASSRLATDTQYF

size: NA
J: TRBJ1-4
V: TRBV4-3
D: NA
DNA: TGCGCCAGCAGCCAAGTGTTTAGGGGGGAAGAAGTTGAAAAACTGTTTTTT
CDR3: CASSQVFRGEEVEKLFF

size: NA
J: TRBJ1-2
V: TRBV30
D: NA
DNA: TGTGCCTGGGATAAGAGCCCTAACTATGGCTACACCTTC
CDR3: CAWDKSPNYGYTF

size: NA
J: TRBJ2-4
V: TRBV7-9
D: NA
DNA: TGTGCCAGCAGCTTAGTCCAAGGGTTGGGAGACATTCAGTACTTC
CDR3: CASSLVQGLGDIQYF

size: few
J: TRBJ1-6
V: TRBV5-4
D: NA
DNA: TGTGCCAGCAGCTTTACACCAGGGTCCGATAAAAATTCACCCCTCCACTTT
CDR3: CASSFTPGSDKNSPLHF

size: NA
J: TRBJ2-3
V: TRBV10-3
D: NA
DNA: TGTGCCATCGGGTCCAGTACCACAGATACGCAGTATTTT
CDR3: CAIGSSTTDTQYF

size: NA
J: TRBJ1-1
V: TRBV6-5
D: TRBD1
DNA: TGTGCCAGCAGTTACCAGGGGGGCGTTGAAGCTTTCTTT
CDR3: CASSYQGGVEAFF

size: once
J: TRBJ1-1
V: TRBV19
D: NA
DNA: TGTGCCAGTAGTGATATACGGTGGAACACTGAAGCTTTCTTT
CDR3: CASSDIRWNTEAFF

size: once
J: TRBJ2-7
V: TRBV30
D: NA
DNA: TGTGCCTGGGGGATTGGCAACGAGCAGTACTTC
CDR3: CAWGIGNEQYF

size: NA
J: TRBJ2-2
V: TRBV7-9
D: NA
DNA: TGTGCCAGCAGCTTAGGATACAGCAGCGGGGAGCTGTTTTTT
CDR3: CASSLGYSSGELFF

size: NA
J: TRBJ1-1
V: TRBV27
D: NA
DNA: TGTGCCAGCAGTTTATCTTGGGACGGGAACACTGAAGCTTTCTTT
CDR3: CASSLSWDGNTEAFF

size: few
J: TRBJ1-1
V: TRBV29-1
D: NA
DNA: TGCAGCGTGCGGGACTATGAAGCTTTCTTT
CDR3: CSVRDYEAFF

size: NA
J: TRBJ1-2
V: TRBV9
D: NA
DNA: TGTGCCAGCAGCCCTGGGAGGTCAGCTAACTATGGCTACACCTTC
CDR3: CASSPGRSANYGYTF

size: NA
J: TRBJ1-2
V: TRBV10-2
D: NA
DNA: TGCGCCAACCGGCTCCTCTATGGCTACACCTTC
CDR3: CANRLLYGYTF

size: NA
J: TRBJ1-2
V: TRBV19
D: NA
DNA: TGTGCCAGTAGTTCGACGGACCATAACTATGGCTACACCTTC
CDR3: CASSSTDHNYGYTF

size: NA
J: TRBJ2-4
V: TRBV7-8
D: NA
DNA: TGTGCCAGCAGACAGGAAGGAGCCAAAAACATTCAGTACTTC
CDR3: CASRQEGAKNIQYF

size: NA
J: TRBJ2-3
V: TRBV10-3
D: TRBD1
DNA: TGTGCCATCAGGGATAAACCGGGACAGGGTGCAACAGATACGCAGTATTTT
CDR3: CAIRDKPGQGATDTQYF

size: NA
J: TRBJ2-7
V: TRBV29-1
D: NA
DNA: TGCAGCGTCGGGGAACCCGAGCAGTACTTC
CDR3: CSVGEPEQYF

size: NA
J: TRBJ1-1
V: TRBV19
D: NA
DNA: TGTGCCAGTAGTCCAACAGGGAACACTGAAGCTTTCTTT
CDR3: CASSPTGNTEAFF

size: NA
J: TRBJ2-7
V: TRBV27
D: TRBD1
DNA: TGTGCCAGCAGGGAGTGGGACAGTTCCTACGAGCAGTACTTC
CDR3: CASREWDSSYEQYF

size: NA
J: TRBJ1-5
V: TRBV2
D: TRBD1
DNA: TGTGCCAGCAGTGAGTGGGACAGCAGCAATCAGCCCCAGCATTTT
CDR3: CASSEWDSSNQPQHF

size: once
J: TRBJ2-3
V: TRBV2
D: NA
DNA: TGTGCCAGCAGTGGCGGGGTAGGCACAGATACGCAGTATTTT
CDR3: CASSGGVGTDTQYF

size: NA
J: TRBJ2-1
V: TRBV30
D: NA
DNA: TGTGCCTGGGGGGGGCGGTGGAATGAGCAGTTCTTC
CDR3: CAWGGRWNEQFF

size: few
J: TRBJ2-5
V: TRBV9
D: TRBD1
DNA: TGTGCCAGCAGCGCTCAGGGGGCGGGAGAGACCCAGTACTTC
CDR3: CASSAQGAGETQYF

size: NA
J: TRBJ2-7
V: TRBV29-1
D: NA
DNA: TGCAGCGTTGGGGGGGGCAGGACCTACGAGCAGTACTTC
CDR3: CSVGGGRTYEQYF

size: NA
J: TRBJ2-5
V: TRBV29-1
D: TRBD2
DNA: TGCAGCGTCGTGCTGGTGGGGGGGAGGGAGACCCAGTACTTC
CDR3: CSVVLVGGRETQYF

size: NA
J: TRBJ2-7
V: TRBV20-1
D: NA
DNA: TGCAGTGCTAGAGGAGGGGTTGAGCAGTACTTC
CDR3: CSARGGVEQYF

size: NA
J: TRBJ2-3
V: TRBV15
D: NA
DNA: TGTGCCACCTCCTCGGCCCCTAGCACAGATACGCAGTATTTT
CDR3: CATSSAPSTDTQYF

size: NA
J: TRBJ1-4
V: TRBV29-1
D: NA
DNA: TGCAGCGTTGCTCTCCGGGACACAACAACTAATGAAAAACTGTTTTTT
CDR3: CSVALRDTTTNEKLFF

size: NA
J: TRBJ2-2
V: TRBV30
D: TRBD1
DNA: TGTGCCTGGAGCCAGGGGGCCGGGGAGCTGTTTTTT
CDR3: CAWSQGAGELFF

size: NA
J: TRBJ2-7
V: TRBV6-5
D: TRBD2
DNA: TGTGCCAGCAGTTACCCCACTAGCGGGGGGGCGTCGGAGCAGTACTTC
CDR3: CASSYPTSGGASEQYF

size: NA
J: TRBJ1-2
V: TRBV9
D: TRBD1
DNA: TGTGCCAGCAGCGTATACTCCACCGGGACAGCCTATGGCTACACCTTC
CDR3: CASSVYSTGTAYGYTF

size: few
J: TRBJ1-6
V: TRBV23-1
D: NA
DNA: TGCGCCAGCAGTCAATCGAGGGTGGAGGATTCACCCCTCCACTTT
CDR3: CASSQSRVEDSPLHF

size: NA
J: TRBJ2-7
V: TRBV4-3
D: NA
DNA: TGCGCCAGCAGCCAAGGAACAGGCCAGGGCTACGAGCAGTACTTC
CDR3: CASSQGTGQGYEQYF

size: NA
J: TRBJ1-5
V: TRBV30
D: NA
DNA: TGTGCCTGGAGTGTAGGGAGACTTACGGGAAATCAGCCCCAGCATTTT
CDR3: CAWSVGRLTGNQPQHF

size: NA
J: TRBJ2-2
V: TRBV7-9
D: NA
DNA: TGTGCCAGCAGCTTAGCGGGAGGCGGCGACACCGGGGAGCTGTTTTTT
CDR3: CASSLAGGGDTGELFF

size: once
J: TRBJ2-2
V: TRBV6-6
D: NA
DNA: TGTGCCAGCAGTTATGGGGGGCCGGGCACCGGGGAGCTGTTTTTT
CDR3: CASSYGGPGTGELFF

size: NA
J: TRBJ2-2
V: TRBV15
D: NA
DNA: TGTGCCACCAGCAGAGATAGGGCTGAGGTTCGGGAGCTGTTTTTT
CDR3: CATSRDRAEVRELFF

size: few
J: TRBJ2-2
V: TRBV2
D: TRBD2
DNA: TGTGCCAGCGAGGACCGACTAGCATCAAACACCGGGGAGCTGTTTTTT
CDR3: CASEDRLASNTGELFF

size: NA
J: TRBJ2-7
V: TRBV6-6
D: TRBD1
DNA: TGTGCCAGCAGTACCGACAGGGAACGAAGCTACGAGCAGTACTTC
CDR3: CASSTDRERSYEQYF

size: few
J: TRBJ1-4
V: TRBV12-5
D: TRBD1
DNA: TGTGCTAGTGGGAATTTCACAGGGGGGCGAGAAAAACTGTTTTTT
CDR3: CASGNFTGGREKLFF

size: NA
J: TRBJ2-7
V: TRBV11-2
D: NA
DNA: TGTGCCAGCAGCATCGGAGTCACAATCTACGAGCAGTACTTC
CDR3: CASSIGVTIYEQYF

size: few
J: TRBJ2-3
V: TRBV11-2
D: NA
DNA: TGTGCCAGCAGCTTAGGAGATACGCAGTATTTT
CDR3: CASSLGDTQYF